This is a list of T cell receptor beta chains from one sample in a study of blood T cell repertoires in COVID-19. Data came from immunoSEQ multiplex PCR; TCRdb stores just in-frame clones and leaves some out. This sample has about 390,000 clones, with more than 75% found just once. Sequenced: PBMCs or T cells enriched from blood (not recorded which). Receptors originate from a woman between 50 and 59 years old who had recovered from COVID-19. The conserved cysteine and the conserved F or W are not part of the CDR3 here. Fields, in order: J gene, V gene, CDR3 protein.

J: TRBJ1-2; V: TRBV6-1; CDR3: ASSEGQLYGYT
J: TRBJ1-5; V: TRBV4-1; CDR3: ASSQLPGTGISNQPQH
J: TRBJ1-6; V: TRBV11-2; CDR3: ASSLDISPLH
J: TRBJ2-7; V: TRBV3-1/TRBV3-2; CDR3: ASSQGASVTYEQY
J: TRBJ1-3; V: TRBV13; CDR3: ASSPGGNRNTIY
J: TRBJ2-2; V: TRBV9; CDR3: ASSESGGIDTGELF
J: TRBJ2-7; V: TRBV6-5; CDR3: ASSYDRVNEQY
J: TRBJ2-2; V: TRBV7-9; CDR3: ASSLGSINTGELF
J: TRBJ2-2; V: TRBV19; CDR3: ASRGTGGSVGELF
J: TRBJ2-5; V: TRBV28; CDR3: ASSSLTRETQY
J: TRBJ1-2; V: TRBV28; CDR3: ASSVGTVYGYT
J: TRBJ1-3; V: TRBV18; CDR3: ASSPASGGSGNTIY
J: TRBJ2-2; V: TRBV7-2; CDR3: ASSPRGLAGGIAGELF
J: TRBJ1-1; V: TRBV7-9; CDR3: ASSSRGPTEAF
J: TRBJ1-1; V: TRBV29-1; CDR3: SAGENTEAF
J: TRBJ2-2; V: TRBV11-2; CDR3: ASSPGQITGELF
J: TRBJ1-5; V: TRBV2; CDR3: ASSGQGVRSNQPQH
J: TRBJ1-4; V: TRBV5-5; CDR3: ASSSPGQGEKLF
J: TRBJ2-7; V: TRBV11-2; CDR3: ASSLTWDTSYEQY
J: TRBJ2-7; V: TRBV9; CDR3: ASSVVNPRTGGDASYEQY
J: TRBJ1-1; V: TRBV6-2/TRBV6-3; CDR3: ASSYSWTVEAF
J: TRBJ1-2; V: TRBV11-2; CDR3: ASSLDGQGYGYT
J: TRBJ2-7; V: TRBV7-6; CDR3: ASSLGVSGAVSYEQY
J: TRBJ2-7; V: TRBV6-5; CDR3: ASMTSRKSHEQY
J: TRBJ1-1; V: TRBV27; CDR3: ASSGPGTGPTEAF
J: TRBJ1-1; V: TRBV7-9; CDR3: ASRDTGENTEAF
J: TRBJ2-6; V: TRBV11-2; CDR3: ASSLGPVAGANVLT
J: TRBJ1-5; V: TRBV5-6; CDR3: ASSSQRGFGNQPQH
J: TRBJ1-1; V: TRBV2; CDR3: ASSTHMNTEAF
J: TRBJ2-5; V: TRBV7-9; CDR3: ASSPPGTLQETQY
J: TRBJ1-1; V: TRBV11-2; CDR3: ASGADLNTEAF
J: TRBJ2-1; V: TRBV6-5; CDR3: ASSYGPTPFYNEQF
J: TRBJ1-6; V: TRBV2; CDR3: ASSEGVRANSPLH
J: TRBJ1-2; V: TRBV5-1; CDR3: ASSTSLDRVQGYT
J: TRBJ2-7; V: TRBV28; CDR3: ASSLAGSYEQY
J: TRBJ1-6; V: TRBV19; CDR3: ASSNRRQGISYNSPLH
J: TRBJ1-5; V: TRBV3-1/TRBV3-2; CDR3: ASSAGTGEDQPQH
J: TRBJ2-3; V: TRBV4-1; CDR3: ASSQGQRTSGGIGTDTQY
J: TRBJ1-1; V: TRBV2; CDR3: ASSVPSGDLDTEAF
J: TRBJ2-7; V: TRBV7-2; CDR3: ASSITGGTYYEQY
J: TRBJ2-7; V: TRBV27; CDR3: ASPRGPDRTRSYEQY
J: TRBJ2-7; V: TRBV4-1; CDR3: ASSQASESYEQY
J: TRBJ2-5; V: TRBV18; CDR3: ASSPENRDPDQETQY